This T cell receptor beta chain was sequenced in a study of PD-1 blockade in classical Hodgkin lymphoma. The ends lost 2 bases at V and 1 base at J; junction bases unmatched: 8. The CDR3 has 16 residues. Germline-derived CDR1 and CDR2 are MNHEY and SMNVEV (reference sequence). Brentuximab vedotin exposure varied, and every patient relapsed after autologous stem cell transplantation. Isolation of CD8+ T cells from thawed PBMCs used magnetic negative selection. Sequencing used immunoSEQ multiplex PCR; TCRdb keeps in-frame clones, though not all of them. The sample carries 12,000 or so clones, around 82% recorded once.

This TCR was sampled from a human donor with classical Hodgkin lymphoma. Here the sequenced sample was CD8+ T cells from blood, taken at baseline. The chain joins TRBV27 to TRBJ2-7, with TRBD1 matching over 7 bases. The CDR3 nucleotides read TGTGCCAGCAGTTTACAAGGGACAGTAGCGTCCTACGAGCAGTACTTC. This gives the protein CASSLQGTVASYEQYF.